This T cell receptor (beta chain) is from a study of T cell repertoires in cytomegalovirus infection. Study-level information: From public TCR beta signatures came an indication of both CMV infection and matching HLA type.

In this sample, this clonotype turned up many times. What it recognizes is unknown. One entry per CDR3 protein results from TCRdb running MiXCR on the reads. Of over 45,000 distinct CDR3 sequences in the sample, roughly 18% were seen once. Germline assignment: CDR1 SNHLY and CDR2 FYNNEI. J lost 4 bases, V lost 5 bases, and 8 bases had no gene match. The CDR3 has 14 residues. Material: CD8+ T cells from cultured PBMCs, obtained from culture after CMV antigen stimulation. This TCR was sampled from a human donor in good health (CMV status not recorded). Some clones in this sample may be carry-over from other donors' samples. This chain uses TRBV2 with TRBJ2-7, with 7 bases lining up with TRBD2. CDR3 in amino acids: CASSSGRGKYEQYF. In DNA form, the CDR3 reads TGTGCCAGCAGTTCAGGGAGGGGCAAATACGAGCAGTACTTC.